The rows below give T cell receptor beta chains drawn from one sample of a study of shared clonotypes between healthy human individuals. Profiled with immunoSEQ multiplex PCR; TCRdb holds only in-frame clones, not every one. The sample contains about 2.1 million clones, roughly 91% of which appear only once. Sequenced material: naive CD8+ T cells from PBMCs. The receptors were gathered from a man aged 18 to 29 in good health. Some clones in this sample may be carry-over from other donors' samples. Both conserved end residues are part of each CDR3. The D gene is left open where the match is weak. Rows give clone size only sometimes, using once, few, many, or a class for an expanded clone.

d_call: TRBD2
clone_size: -
cdr3_length: 16
j_call: TRBJ2-1
v_call: TRBV7-6
cdr3_aa: CASSLTSGGVYNEQFF
cdr3_nt: TGTGCCAGCAGCTTGACTAGCGGCGGGGTCTACAATGAGCAGTTCTTC

d_call: -
clone_size: -
cdr3_length: 12
j_call: TRBJ2-3
v_call: TRBV27
cdr3_aa: CASSLGAGTQYF
cdr3_nt: TGTGCCAGCAGTTTAGGCGCCGGTACGCAGTATTTT

d_call: -
clone_size: -
cdr3_length: 15
j_call: TRBJ1-1
v_call: TRBV6-6
cdr3_aa: CASSYAEGLDTEAFF
cdr3_nt: TGTGCCAGCAGTTATGCGGAGGGGTTGGACACTGAAGCTTTCTTT

d_call: -
clone_size: -
cdr3_length: 16
j_call: TRBJ2-1
v_call: TRBV28
cdr3_aa: CASRPVWGAGGNEQFF
cdr3_nt: TGTGCCAGCAGGCCGGTGTGGGGGGCTGGAGGAAATGAGCAGTTCTTC

d_call: TRBD2
clone_size: -
cdr3_length: 15
j_call: TRBJ2-7
v_call: TRBV27
cdr3_aa: CASSLLLAGVHEQYF
cdr3_nt: TGTGCCAGCAGTTTATTGCTCGCGGGGGTCCACGAGCAGTACTTC

d_call: -
clone_size: -
cdr3_length: 13
j_call: TRBJ2-3
v_call: TRBV27
cdr3_aa: CASSIIGEDTQYF
cdr3_nt: TGTGCCAGCAGCATAATAGGGGAGGATACGCAGTATTTT

d_call: -
clone_size: -
cdr3_length: 13
j_call: TRBJ2-1
v_call: TRBV28
cdr3_aa: CASSNRLYNEQFF
cdr3_nt: TGTGCCAGCAGTAACAGGCTTTACAATGAGCAGTTCTTC

d_call: TRBD2
clone_size: -
cdr3_length: 15
j_call: TRBJ2-3
v_call: TRBV11-2
cdr3_aa: CASSEGLASTDTQYF
cdr3_nt: TGTGCCAGCAGCGAGGGACTAGCTTCCACAGATACGCAGTATTTT

d_call: -
clone_size: -
cdr3_length: 14
j_call: TRBJ1-4
v_call: TRBV6-5
cdr3_aa: CASGSDSRREKLFF
cdr3_nt: TGTGCCAGCGGATCGGACAGCCGTCGGGAAAAACTGTTTTTT

d_call: -
clone_size: -
cdr3_length: 13
j_call: TRBJ1-1
v_call: TRBV13
cdr3_aa: CASSIGRKPEAFF
cdr3_nt: TGTGCCAGCAGCATTGGACGGAAGCCTGAAGCTTTCTTT

d_call: -
clone_size: -
cdr3_length: 17
j_call: TRBJ2-1
v_call: TRBV19
cdr3_aa: CATFGPLPNPLGNEQFF
cdr3_nt: TGTGCCACGTTCGGCCCACTTCCCAACCCGTTGGGGAATGAGCAGTTCTTC

d_call: TRBD1
clone_size: -
cdr3_length: 15
j_call: TRBJ2-7
v_call: TRBV7-9
cdr3_aa: CASSALRGPQYEQYF
cdr3_nt: TGTGCCAGCAGCGCCTTAAGGGGGCCACAATACGAGCAGTACTTC

d_call: -
clone_size: -
cdr3_length: 16
j_call: TRBJ2-1
v_call: TRBV5-6
cdr3_aa: CASSLAAGLLYNEQFF
cdr3_nt: TGTGCCAGCAGCTTGGCGGCGGGGCTACTTTACAATGAGCAGTTCTTC

d_call: TRBD2
clone_size: -
cdr3_length: 17
j_call: TRBJ2-1
v_call: TRBV27
cdr3_aa: CASSTTTGLAGNNEQFF
cdr3_nt: TGTGCCAGCAGTACGACAACGGGACTAGCGGGGAACAATGAGCAGTTCTTC

d_call: -
clone_size: few
cdr3_length: 15
j_call: TRBJ2-1
v_call: TRBV6-5
cdr3_aa: CASSRSPRVYNEQFF
cdr3_nt: TGTGCCAGCAGCCGCTCCCCCCGGGTCTACAATGAGCAGTTCTTC

d_call: -
clone_size: -
cdr3_length: 16
j_call: TRBJ2-3
v_call: TRBV15
cdr3_aa: CATSSGKSGSTDTQYF
cdr3_nt: TGTGCCACCAGCTCCGGTAAATCAGGGTCCACAGATACGCAGTATTTT

d_call: TRBD2
clone_size: -
cdr3_length: 17
j_call: TRBJ2-7
v_call: TRBV15
cdr3_aa: CATSREVWREDYYEQYF
cdr3_nt: TGTGCCACCAGCAGAGAGGTGTGGCGGGAGGATTACTACGAGCAGTACTTC

d_call: -
clone_size: -
cdr3_length: 13
j_call: TRBJ1-2
v_call: TRBV28
cdr3_aa: CASSLAPPYGYTF
cdr3_nt: TGTGCCAGCAGTCTCGCCCCCCCCTATGGCTACACCTTC

d_call: -
clone_size: -
cdr3_length: 16
j_call: TRBJ2-7
v_call: TRBV27
cdr3_aa: CASSLRGLTNSYEQYF
cdr3_nt: TGTGCCAGCAGTTTAAGGGGGTTGACTAACTCCTACGAGCAGTACTTC

d_call: -
clone_size: -
cdr3_length: 15
j_call: TRBJ2-5
v_call: TRBV28
cdr3_aa: CASTAGQTVQETQYF
cdr3_nt: TGTGCCAGCACCGCTGGACAGACCGTTCAAGAGACCCAGTACTTC